This TCR beta chain was obtained from a study of T cells in Graves' hyperthyroidism and ophthalmopathy (dated by TCRdb to about 2019). With regard to the full study: Peripheral blood samples were taken at the time of initial diagnosis, prior to any treatment. Following sampling, methimazole starting at 30 mg daily was given to hyperthyroidism patients, and high-dose intravenous methylprednisolone was given to ophthalmopathy patients. For training and testing, the 110 or so patients in the discovery cohort were randomly divided in a 7:3 ratio. The paper describes TCR Vbeta CDR3 sequencing of some 130 peripheral blood samples, made up of under 50 ophthalmopathy patients, around 78 hyperthyroidism patients and roughly 17 progressor patients. An independent validation cohort of around 19 hyperthyroidism patients and over 15 patients who later progressed to ophthalmopathy tested prospective prediction of ophthalmopathy. TCR V-J signatures able to tell the groups apart were searched for in a discovery cohort of 90 to 100 patients, of whom more than 40 had Graves' ophthalmopathy and around 58 had stable Graves' hyperthyroidism. The study also compared thyroid tissue and blood T-cell repertoires from five or six Graves' hyperthyroidism patients. Results and caveats for the whole study, not just this receptor: In validation, the model predicted progression to ophthalmopathy with approximately 69% sensitivity and 72.22% specificity, a median of around six months before onset. Sample size was not statistically predetermined, and investigators were not blinded to group allocation. A 13 V-J signature model separated ophthalmopathy from stable hyperthyroidism, with around 90% sensitivity and 81% to 83% specificity in cross-validation and 80%/75% in testing. Most expanded thyroid clonotypes (frequency above 0.001) were also detected in blood, a finding suggesting that blood repertoires may reflect thyroid immune responses.

This clonotype was seen a few times. The clone's antigen remains unknown. Per-base quality was not reported, and no clone a single base away is much larger than it. The TCR beta CDR3 regions were amplified from the RNA transcripts. A first-round RT-PCR of the TCR CDR3 used the HTBI primer set with the Qiagen OneStep RT-PCR kit. The libraries were constructed in a second round of multiplex PCR and then size-selected and purified. Paired-end sequencing of the libraries was performed with 100 bp reads on an Illumina HiSeq2000. The study's processing was this. Raw data were processed with SOAPnuke, discarding reads with adapters, uncalled bases, mean Phred below 15, or no exact constant-primer or identifier match. High-quality paired reads were merged using COPE v1.2.5, and each unique nucleotide sequence was defined as a clonotype. MiTCR v1.1 was used to align the clonotypes against IMGT TRBV, TRBD and TRBJ reference segments. Analysis was restricted to V-J combinations with a frequency above 0.0001, which covered 99.2% of repertoires. A TCS score was defined as the ratio of F50 (clonal expansion) to E x V (chaos), with BLOSUM62-based TCRdist applied between CDR3 peptides within each V-J. Welch's t-statistics and random forest reduced several hundred V-J features to 10 to 15, which were used in a naive Bayes classifier (R e1071). Clones were called with MiXCR by TCRdb after fastp trimmed the public reads at Q25, and only in-frame beta chains were retained. Rows merge per CDR3 protein into single entries with the most common DNA and genes. What appears here as the V and J calls and clone size reflects TCRdb's work, not the paper's. This sample lists 500,000 to 750,000 distinct CDR3 sequences; 14% were detected once. Around 7% of the sample belongs to the ten largest clones.

Moderately to severely active disease, a Clinical Activity Score of at least 3, a NOSPECS grade of at least 4, and a duration under 3 months were present in ophthalmopathy patients. Patients with uncontrolled infections, other autoimmune diseases, pregnancy or lactation were excluded. Diagnoses were based on clinical symptoms, serum thyroxine and TRAb, thyroid ultrasound and orbital computed tomography. PBMCs were isolated from around 10 ml of fresh peripheral blood by Ficoll-Paque density gradient centrifugation. Trizol reagent was used to extract total RNA, and RNA quality was then checked on an Agilent 2100 Bioanalyzer. Counted from cysteine to phenylalanine, this CDR3 has 15 amino acids. The only DNA kept is the CDR3, 45 bases in frame from the first base. As encoded in the germline V gene (reference sequence), CDR1 is LGHDT while CDR2 is YNNKEL. Between the V and J ends, shortened by 4 bases and 5 bases respectively, the junction contains 14 bases.

The source is a woman under 30 with Graves' ophthalmopathy. The sequence links TRBV3-1 to TRBJ2-2; the D gene is perhaps TRBD2, from 5 matching bases. Sequencing was done on a sample of blood. The DNA sequence reads TGTGCCAGCAGCCGCTGGGAGCGGCGAACCGGGGAGCTGTTTTTT. This gives the protein CASSRWERRTGELFF.